The clone carrying this T cell receptor (beta chain) was seen a handful of times. The sample comes from a study of T cells after yellow fever vaccination. TCRdb re-analysed the 5' RACE reads in MiXCR, keeping a single row per CDR3 protein. The profile shows more than 65,000 distinct CDR3 sequences, about an eighth of them singletons. The study's findings and limits: Across the CD4 and CD8 compartments, a small share of clonotypes was present in both. From the bulk population, abundant clonotypes could contaminate and appear within FACS-sorted repertoires. Peaking on day 5 versus 15, the secondary response was faster but weaker.

The CDR3 contains 17 residues. Germline lookup yields CDR1 MNHEY and CDR2 SMNVEV (reference sequence). Trimming shortened V by 5 bases and J by 1 base, and 20 bases separated the two germline ends. This sequence originates from a man aged 18 to 35 who received the YFV17D yellow fever vaccine. The chain links TRBV27 to TRBJ1-1; weak D call: TRBD1 (6 bases). The starting material was CD8+ T cells not binding an NS4B(214-222) dextramer, sorted from PBMCs, obtained roughly 20 days after the first yellow fever vaccination. This chain's CDR3 is CASSRSPRDMRNTEAFF. The CDR3, as DNA: TGTGCCAGCAGTAGGAGCCCCAGGGACATGAGGAACACTGAAGCTTTCTTT.